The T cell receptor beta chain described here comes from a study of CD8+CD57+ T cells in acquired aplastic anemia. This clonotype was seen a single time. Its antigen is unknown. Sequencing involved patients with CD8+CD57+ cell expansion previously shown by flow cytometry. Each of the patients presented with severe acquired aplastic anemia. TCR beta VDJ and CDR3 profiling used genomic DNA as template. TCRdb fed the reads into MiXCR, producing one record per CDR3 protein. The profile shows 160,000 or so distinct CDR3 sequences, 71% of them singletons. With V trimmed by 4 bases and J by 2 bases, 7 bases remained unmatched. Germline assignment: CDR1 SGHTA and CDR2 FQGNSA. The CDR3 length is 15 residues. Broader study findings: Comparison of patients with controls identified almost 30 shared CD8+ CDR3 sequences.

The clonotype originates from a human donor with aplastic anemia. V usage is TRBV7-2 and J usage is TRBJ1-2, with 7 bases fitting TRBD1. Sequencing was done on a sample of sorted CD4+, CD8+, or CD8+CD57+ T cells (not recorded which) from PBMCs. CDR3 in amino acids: CASSSRQTGNYGYTF. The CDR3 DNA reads TGTGCCAGCAGCTCAAGACAGACAGGGAACTATGGCTACACCTTC.